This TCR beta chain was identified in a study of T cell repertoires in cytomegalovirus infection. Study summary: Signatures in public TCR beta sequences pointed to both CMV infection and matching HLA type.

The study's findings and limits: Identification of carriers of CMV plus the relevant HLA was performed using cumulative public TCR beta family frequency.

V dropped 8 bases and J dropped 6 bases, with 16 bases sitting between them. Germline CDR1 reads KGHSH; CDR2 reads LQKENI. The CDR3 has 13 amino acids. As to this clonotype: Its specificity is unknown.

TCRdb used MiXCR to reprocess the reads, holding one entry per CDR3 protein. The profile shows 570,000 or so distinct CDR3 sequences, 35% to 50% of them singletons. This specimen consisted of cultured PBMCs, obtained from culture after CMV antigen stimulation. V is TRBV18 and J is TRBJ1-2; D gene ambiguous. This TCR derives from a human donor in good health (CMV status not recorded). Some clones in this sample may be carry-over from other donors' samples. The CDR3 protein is CASASHSRDGYTF. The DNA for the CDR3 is TGTGCCAGCGCATCGCACAGCCGGGATGGCTACACCTTC.